This T cell receptor (beta chain) appears in the sequencing data of a study of cytomegalovirus exposure and HLA in healthy donors. For the study at large: The 130 or so validation repertoires, a later analysis reported, used the same platform as the roughly 730 repertoires from the first cohort.

A word on this clone: The antigen is not known.

Here immunoSEQ multiplex PCR was the method, and the copy in TCRdb shows in-frame clones only, minus some. The profile shows some 180,000 clones, around nine tenths of them singletons. Germline lookup yields CDR1 MNHNY and CDR2 SVGAGI (reference sequence). V was pared by 0 bases and J by 7 bases, with 6 bases of the junction left unmatched. This CDR3 spans 16 amino acids. Findings and caveats of the study: In a later analysis, first-cohort TCR clusters were found to tend to co-occur in the 120 or so validation repertoires. Generally TCR sequences proved uncommon, though certain public TCRs appeared in numerous donors. About 150 TCR beta chains were listed as cytomegalovirus-associated.

The chain employs TRBV6-6 and TRBJ1-4; 9 nucleotides align to TRBD1. The sequenced sample consisted of PBMCs. This TCR came from a man aged 30 to 39 in good health and CMV-seropositive. The CDR3 region has the DNA TGTGCCAGCAGTTACTCGAACTGGACAGGGGTTGAAAAACTGTTTTTT. Translating gives CASSYSNWTGVEKLFF.